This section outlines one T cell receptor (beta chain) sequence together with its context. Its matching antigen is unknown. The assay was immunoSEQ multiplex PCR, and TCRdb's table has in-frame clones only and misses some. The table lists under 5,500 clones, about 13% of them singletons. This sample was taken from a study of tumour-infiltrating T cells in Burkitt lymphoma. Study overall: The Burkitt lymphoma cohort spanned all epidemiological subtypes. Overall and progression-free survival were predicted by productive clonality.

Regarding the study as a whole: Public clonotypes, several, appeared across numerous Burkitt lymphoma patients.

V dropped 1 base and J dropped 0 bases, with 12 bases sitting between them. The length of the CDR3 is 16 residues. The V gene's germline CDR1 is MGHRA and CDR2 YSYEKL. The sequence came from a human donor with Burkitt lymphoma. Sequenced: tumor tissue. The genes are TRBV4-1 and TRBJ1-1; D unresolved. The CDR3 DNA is TGCGCCAGCAGCCAAGCTTTTGCCTACCTGAACACTGAAGCTTTCTTT. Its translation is CASSQAFAYLNTEAFF.